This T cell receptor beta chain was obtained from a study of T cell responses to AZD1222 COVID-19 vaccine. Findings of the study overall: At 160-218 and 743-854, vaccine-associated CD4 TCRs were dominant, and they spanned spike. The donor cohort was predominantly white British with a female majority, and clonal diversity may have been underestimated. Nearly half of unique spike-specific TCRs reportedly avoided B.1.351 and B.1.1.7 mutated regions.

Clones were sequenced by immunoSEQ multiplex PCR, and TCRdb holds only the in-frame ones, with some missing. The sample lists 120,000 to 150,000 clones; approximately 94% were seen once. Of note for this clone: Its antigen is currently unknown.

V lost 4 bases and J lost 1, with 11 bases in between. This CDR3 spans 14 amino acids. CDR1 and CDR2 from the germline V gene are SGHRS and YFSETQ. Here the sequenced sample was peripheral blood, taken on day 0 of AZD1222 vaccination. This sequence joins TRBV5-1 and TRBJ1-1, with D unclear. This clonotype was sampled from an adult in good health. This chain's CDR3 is CASSPKAGNTEAFF. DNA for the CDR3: TGCGCCAGCAGCCCTAAAGCAGGGAACACTGAAGCTTTCTTT.